This TCR beta chain was retrieved from a study of CD8+ T cells in alopecia areata. About the research overall: Twice daily, treated patients received 5 to 10 mg of oral tofacitinib. By percentage of affected scalp area, the severity of treated patients was scored. Study-wide results and limits: Persistence of many expanded lesional clones was seen in scalp and blood during tofacitinib.

The length of the CDR3 is 16 residues. With V trimmed by 5 bases and J by 0 bases, 7 bases remained unmatched. Germline CDR1 reads SEHNR; CDR2 reads FQNEAQ (reference sequence). Once RNA had been extracted, it was reverse transcribed into cDNA to act as the sequencing template. This table comes from immunoSEQ multiplex PCR, and its TCRdb copy is limited to in-frame clones, with some not included. This table holds about 64,000 clones, about 45% found once. A remark on this clone: Its antigen remains unknown.

Documented treatment: oral pan-JAK inhibitor, 5-10 mg twice daily. Peripheral blood and lesional scalp punch biopsies came from alopecia areata patients. This TCR derives from a human donor with alopecia areata. The chain is built from TRBV7-9 and TRBJ2-4, with 7 positions matching TRBD2. The specimen was CD8+ T cells sorted from blood, collected between weeks 36 and 40, from a patient treated with tofacitinib. The CDR3 loop reads CASSTSSGLAKNIQYF. The CDR3 bases are TGTGCCAGCAGCACCTCTAGCGGACTAGCCAAAAACATTCAGTACTTC.